Sequencing of this TCR beta chain was carried out in a study of T cell changes during pregnancy in multiple sclerosis. The V gene's germline CDR1 is GTSNPN and CDR2 SVGIG (reference sequence). Trimming took 3 bases from V and 4 from J; bases not matched to a gene: 1. CDR3 size: 13 residues. The assay was immunoSEQ multiplex PCR, and TCRdb's table has in-frame clones only and misses some. Here the sample spans approximately 25,000 clones, around 90% being singletons. This specimen was CD4+ T cells from peripheral blood mononuclear cells, taken in the first trimester of pregnancy. This sequence was found in a female donor in good health, enrolled as a control in a pregnancy study. V gene TRBV30 combines with J gene TRBJ1-1; 11 nucleotides match TRBD1. The CDR3 DNA is TGTGCCTGGAGAGGGACAGGGGGCACTGAAGCTTTCTTT. Encoded protein: CAWRGTGGTEAFF.